The TCR beta chain described here comes from a study of blood T cell repertoires in COVID-19. In the study overall: From the United States, Italy and Spain came samples of acute and convalescent COVID-19. PBMCs, B-cell-depleted T cells, or T cells provided the cDNA or gDNA that made up the material.

V lost 5 bases and J 4 bases, leaving 12 bases between the germline ends. The CDR3 consists of 14 residues. CDR1 MNHEY and CDR2 SMNVEV come from the germline V gene (reference sequence). In the original workflow: From reference gene primer amplification, estimates of nucleated cell counts were derived. Assay used: immunoSEQ multiplex PCR; TCRdb lists only in-frame clones, some missing. V, J and clone size derive from that table, while D and trimming were established from the DNA sequence. The sample consists of about 68,000 clones, approximately 84% of them appearing once. This clone was recorded a few times.

V gene TRBV27 combines with J gene TRBJ1-5, with D hard to call. The source is a man aged 50 to 60 with active COVID-19. The sequencing sample was made of peripheral blood. CDR3 bases: TGTGCCAGCAGTCCCCTCGGCGGGAATCAGCCCCAGCATTTT. It yields the protein CASSPLGGNQPQHF.